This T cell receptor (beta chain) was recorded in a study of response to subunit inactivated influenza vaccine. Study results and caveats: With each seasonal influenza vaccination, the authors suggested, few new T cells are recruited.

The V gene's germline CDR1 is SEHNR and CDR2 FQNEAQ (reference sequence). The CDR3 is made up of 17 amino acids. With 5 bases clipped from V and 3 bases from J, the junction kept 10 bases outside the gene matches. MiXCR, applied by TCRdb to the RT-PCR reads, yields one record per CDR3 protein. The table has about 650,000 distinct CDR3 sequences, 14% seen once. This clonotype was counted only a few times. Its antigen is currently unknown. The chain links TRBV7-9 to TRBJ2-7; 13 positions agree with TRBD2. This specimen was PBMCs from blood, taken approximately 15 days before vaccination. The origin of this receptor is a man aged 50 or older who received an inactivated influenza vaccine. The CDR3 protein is CASSPSLTSGGYYEQYF. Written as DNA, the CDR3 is TGTGCCAGCAGCCCCTCCTTGACTAGCGGGGGGTACTACGAGCAGTACTTC.